This T cell receptor (beta chain) was captured by sequencing in a study of CXCR3-negative and CXCR3-positive naive CD8 T cells (dated by TCRdb to about 2019). At the level of the whole study: In total, around 140 million TRB reads were obtained, or roughly 1.5 +/- 0.3 million reads per library. TRBV-TRBJ cluster analysis included naive subsets from a handful of donors and memory cells from 3 donors. Data from 11 donors, pooled across two independent experiments, went into the diversity and physicochemical repertoire analyses. What the research found in general, with its limitations: TRB CDR3s from CXCR3-positive naive cells showed higher hydrophobicity (lower Kidera factor 4), lower energy, and higher strength and volume indices than CXCR3-negative naive cells. Surface CD5, linked to self-reactivity in mice, was comparable between naive subsets; TCR interaction strength was therefore also inferred from TRB CDR3 physicochemical properties. Repertoire diversity was comparably high in both naive subsets but much lower in memory CD8+ T cells. Freshly isolated PBMCs were used for most assays because CXCR3 expression went down partially after cryopreservation. Naive CXCR3-negative and CXCR3-positive cells from the same donor showed similar TRBV-TRBJ usage, whereas memory cells showed distinct patterns.

Each CD8+ T cell subset was flow-sorted in triplicate, with under 350,000 cells per subset placed directly into RLT lysis buffer. To keep memory contaminants out, a stringent definition of naive CD8+ T cells was applied: CD45RO-CCR7+CD27+CD95-. Peripheral blood mononuclear cells were isolated from buffy coats by standard density gradient centrifugation. Naive CXCR3-negative and CXCR3-positive CD8+ T cells were flow-sorted on a FACSAria III. Total RNA was extracted from sorted cells using an RNeasy Mini Kit. From the cysteine through the phenylalanine, the CDR3 covers 13 amino acids. No DNA is given. Looking up the germline V gene yields CDR1 SGHTA and CDR2 FQGNSA. Notes on this clonotype: No cognate antigen has been identified for it.

Sequencing took place on a NextSeq 550. The Human TCR Profiling Kit (MiLaboratory) was used to prepare UMI-labeled 5' RACE TRB cDNA libraries. The full amount of extracted RNA was used for cDNA synthesis, and the full amount of resulting cDNA was used for PCR amplification. The libraries were made side by side, with each library going through the same number of PCR cycles. On the study's bioinformatics: MIGEC and MiXCR extracted about 53,000 +/- 10,000 unique UMI-labeled TRB cDNA molecules per library, requiring at least two reads per UMI. On average, roughly 40,000 +/- 10,000 functional in-frame TRB CDR3 nucleotide clonotypes lacking stop codons were found per library. After downsampling to 5000 UMI-labeled TRB molecules per sample, diversity metrics such as normalized Shannon-Wiener and Chao1 were calculated in VDJtools. VDJtools was used to calculate clonotype-size-weighted physicochemical properties of the central five CDR3 residues, namely interaction energy, strength, volume and Kidera factor 4. Reads reprocessed by TCRdb are summarized as one entry per CDR3 protein sequence, and DNA is absent. Clone size and V and J calls follow TCRdb, not the original study. The sample table records tens of thousands of distinct CDR3 sequences. About 0.62% of the sample is held by the ten biggest clonotypes.

The TCR was taken from a human donor in good health. Some clones in this sample may be carry-over from other donors' samples. What was sequenced was naive CXCR3+ CD8+ T cells from blood. This sample's cell subset or site label indicates: CD45RO-CCR7+CD27+CD95- naive CD8+ T cells expressing CXCR3 (TNR3+). The V and J genes are TRBV7-2 and TRBJ1-2; with no DNA, the TCRdb D assignment of TRBD1 cannot be verified. The CDR3: CASSEPGGLVDTF.